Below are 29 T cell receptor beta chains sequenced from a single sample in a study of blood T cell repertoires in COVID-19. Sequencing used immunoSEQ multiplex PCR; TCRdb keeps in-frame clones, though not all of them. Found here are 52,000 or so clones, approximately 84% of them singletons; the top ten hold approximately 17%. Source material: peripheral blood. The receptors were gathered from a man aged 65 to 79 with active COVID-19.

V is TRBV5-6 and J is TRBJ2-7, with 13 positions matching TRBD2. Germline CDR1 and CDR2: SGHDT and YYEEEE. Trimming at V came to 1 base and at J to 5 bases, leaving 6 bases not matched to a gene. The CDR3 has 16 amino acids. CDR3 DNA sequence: TGTGCCAGCAGCTTGTCACTAGCGGGAGGGACCCACGAGCAGTACTTC. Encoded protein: CASSLSLAGGTHEQYF.

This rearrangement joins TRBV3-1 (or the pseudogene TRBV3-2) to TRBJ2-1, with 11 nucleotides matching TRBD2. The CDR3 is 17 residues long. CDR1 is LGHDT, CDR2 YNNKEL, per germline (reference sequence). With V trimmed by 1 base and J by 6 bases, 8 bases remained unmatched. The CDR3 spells CASSQVTRSGRANEQFF. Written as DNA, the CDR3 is TGTGCCAGCAGCCAAGTAACTCGTAGCGGGAGGGCCAATGAGCAGTTCTTC.

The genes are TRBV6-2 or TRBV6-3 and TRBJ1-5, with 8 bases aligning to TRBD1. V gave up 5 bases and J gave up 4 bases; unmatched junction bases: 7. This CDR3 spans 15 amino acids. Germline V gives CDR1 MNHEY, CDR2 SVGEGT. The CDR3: CASSPWTGKNQPQHF. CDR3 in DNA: TGTGCCAGCAGTCCGTGGACAGGGAAGAATCAGCCCCAGCATTTT.

CDR3 sequence: CASRPLAGQETQYF. The CDR3 nucleotides are TGTGCCAGCCGCCCCTTAGCGGGACAAGAGACCCAGTACTTC. The genes are TRBV2 and TRBJ2-5; TRBD2 matches at 8 bases. CDR1 is SNHLY and CDR2 is FYNNEI in the germline V gene. The CDR3 contains 14 residues. V dropped 8 bases and J dropped 2; count of bases not matched to a gene: 7.

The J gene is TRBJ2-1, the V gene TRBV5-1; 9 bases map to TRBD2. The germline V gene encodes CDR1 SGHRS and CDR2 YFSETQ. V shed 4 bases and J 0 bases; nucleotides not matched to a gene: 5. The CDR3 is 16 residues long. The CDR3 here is CASSTSSGSSYNEQFF. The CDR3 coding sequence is TGCGCCAGCAGCACGAGTAGCGGGAGCTCCTACAATGAGCAGTTCTTC.

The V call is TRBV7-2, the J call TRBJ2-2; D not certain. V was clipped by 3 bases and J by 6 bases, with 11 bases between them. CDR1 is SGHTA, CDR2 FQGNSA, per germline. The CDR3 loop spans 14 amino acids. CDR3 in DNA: TGTGCCAGCAGCTTGCTAGTTAGTGCCGGGGAGCTGTTTTTT. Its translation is CASSLLVSAGELFF.

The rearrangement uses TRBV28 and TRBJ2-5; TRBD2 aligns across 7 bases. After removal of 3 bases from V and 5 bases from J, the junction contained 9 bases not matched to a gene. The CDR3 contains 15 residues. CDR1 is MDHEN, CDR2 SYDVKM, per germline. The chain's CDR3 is CASSFFTGGRETQYF. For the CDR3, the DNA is TGTGCCAGCAGTTTCTTTACGGGAGGTAGGGAGACCCAGTACTTC.

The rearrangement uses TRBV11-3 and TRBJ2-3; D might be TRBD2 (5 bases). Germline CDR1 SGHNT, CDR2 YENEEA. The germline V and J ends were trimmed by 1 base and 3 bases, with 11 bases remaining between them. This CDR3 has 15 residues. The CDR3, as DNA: TGTGCCAGCAGCTTAGCGGGCGGGCAGACAGATACGCAGTATTTT. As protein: CASSLAGGQTDTQYF.

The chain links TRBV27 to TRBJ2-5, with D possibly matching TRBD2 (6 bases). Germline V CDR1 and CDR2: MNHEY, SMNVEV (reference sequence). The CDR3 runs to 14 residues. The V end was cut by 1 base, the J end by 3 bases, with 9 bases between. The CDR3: CASSLWGEEETQYF. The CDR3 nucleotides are TGTGCCAGCAGTTTATGGGGGGAGGAAGAGACCCAGTACTTC.

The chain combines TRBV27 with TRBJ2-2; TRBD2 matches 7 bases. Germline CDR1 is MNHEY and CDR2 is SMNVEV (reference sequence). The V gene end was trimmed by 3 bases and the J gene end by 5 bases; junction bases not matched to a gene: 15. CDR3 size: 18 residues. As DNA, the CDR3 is TGTGCCAGCAGTTTCTATCCCAGGCCCGGGGGGAGGACCGGGGAGCTGTTTTTT. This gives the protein CASSFYPRPGGRTGELFF.

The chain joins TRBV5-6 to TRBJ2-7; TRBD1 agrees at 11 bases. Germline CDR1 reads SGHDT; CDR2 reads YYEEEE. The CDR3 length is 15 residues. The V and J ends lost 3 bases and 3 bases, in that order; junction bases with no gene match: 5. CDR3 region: CASSWRGTGGYEQYF. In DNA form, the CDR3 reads TGTGCCAGCAGCTGGCGGGGGACAGGGGGCTACGAGCAGTACTTC.

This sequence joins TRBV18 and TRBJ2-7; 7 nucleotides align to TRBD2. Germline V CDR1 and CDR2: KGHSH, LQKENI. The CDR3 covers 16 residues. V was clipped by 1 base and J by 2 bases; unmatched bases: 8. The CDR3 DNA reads TGTGCCAGCTCACCACGCCGGAGCGGGGCTACCTACGAGCAGTACTTC. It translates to CASSPRRSGATYEQYF. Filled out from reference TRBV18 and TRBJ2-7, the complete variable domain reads NAGVMQNPRHLVRRRGQEARLRCSPMKGHSHVYWYRQLPEEGLKFMVYLQKENIIDESGMPKERFSAEFPKEGPSILRIQQVVRGDSAAYFCASSPRRSGATYEQYFGPGTRLTVT.

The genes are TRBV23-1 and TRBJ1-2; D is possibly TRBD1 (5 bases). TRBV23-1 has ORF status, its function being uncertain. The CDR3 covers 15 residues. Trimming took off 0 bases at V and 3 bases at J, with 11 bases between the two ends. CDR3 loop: CASSQSGGDDYGYTF. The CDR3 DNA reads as TGCGCCAGCAGTCAATCAGGAGGGGATGACTATGGCTACACCTTC.

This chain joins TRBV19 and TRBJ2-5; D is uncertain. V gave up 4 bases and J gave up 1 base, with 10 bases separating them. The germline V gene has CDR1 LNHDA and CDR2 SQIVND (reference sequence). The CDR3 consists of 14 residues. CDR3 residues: CASSTSGFQETQYF. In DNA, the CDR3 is TGTGCCAGTAGTACTTCAGGATTCCAAGAGACCCAGTACTTC. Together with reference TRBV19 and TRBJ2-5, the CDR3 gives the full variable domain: DGGITQSPKYLFRKEGQNVTLSCEQNLNHDAMYWYRQDPGQGLRLIYYSQIVNDFQKGDIAEGYSVSREKKESFPLTVTSAQKNPTAFYLCASSTSGFQETQYFGPGTRLLVL.

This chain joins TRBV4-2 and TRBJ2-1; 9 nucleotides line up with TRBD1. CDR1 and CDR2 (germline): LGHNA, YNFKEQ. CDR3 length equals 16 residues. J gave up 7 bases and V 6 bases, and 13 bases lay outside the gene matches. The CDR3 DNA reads TGTGCCAGCAGACGCAGTCGGGACAGGGTAGCAAATGAGCAGTTCTTC. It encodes CASRRSRDRVANEQFF.

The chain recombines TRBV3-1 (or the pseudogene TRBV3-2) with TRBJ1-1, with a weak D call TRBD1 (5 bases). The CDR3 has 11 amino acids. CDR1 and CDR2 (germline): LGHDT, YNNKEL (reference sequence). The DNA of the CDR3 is TGTGCGGCGGGGACGAACACTGAAGCTTTCTTT. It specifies CAAGTNTEAFF.

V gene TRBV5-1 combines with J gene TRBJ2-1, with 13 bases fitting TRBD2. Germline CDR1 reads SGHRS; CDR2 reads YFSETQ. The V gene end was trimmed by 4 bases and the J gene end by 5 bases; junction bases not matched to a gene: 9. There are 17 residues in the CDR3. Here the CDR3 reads CASSPFAGTSGNNEQFF. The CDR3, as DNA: TGCGCCAGCAGCCCCTTCGCCGGGACTAGCGGGAACAATGAGCAGTTCTTC.

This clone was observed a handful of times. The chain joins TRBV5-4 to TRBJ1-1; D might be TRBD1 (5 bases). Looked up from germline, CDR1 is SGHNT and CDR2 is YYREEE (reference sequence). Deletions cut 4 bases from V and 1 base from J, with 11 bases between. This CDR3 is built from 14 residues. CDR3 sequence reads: CASSVPGGNTEAFF. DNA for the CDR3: TGTGCCAGCAGCGTCCCGGGGGGGAACACTGAAGCTTTCTTT. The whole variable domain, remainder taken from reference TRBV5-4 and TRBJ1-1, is ETGVTQSPTHLIKTRGQQVTLRCSSQSGHNTVSWYQQALGQGPQFIFQYYREEENGRGNFPPRFSGLQFPNYSSELNVNALELDDSALYLCASSVPGGNTEAFFGQGTRLTVV.

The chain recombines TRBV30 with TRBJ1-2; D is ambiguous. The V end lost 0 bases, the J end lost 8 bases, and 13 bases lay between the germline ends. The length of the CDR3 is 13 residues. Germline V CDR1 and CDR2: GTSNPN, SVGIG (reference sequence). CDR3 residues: CAWSVKAEGGYTF. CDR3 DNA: TGTGCCTGGAGTGTAAAGGCAGAGGGCGGCTACACCTTC.

The DNA of the CDR3 is TGTGCCAGCAGCTTCTCGACTAGCGGGAGGACCCTCTCCGCAGATACGCAGTATTTT. Translating it yields CASSFSTSGRTLSADTQYF. The J gene is TRBJ2-3, the V gene TRBV7-9; 13 bases match TRBD2. The CDR3 spans 19 residues. Germline CDR1 and CDR2: SEHNR and FQNEAQ (reference sequence). V shed 3 bases and J 4 bases; nucleotides not matched to a gene: 13.

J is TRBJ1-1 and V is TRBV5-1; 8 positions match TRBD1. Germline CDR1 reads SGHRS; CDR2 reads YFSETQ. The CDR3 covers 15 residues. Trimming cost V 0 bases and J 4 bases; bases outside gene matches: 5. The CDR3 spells CASSLAIGTGTEAFF. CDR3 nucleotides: TGCGCCAGCAGCTTGGCCATAGGGACAGGCACTGAAGCTTTCTTT.

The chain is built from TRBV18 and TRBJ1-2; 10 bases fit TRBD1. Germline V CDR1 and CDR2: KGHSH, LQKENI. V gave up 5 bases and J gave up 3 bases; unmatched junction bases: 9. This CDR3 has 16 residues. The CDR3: CASSSRAGTGDYGYTF. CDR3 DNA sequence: TGTGCCAGCTCATCCCGGGCCGGGACAGGGGACTATGGCTACACCTTC.

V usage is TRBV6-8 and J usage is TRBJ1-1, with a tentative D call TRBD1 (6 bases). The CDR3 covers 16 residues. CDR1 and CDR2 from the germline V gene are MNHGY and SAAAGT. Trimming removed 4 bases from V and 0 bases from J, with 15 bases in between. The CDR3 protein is CASSFKDRTMNTEAFF. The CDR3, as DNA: TGTGCCAGCAGTTTCAAGGACAGAACAATGAACACTGAAGCTTTCTTT.

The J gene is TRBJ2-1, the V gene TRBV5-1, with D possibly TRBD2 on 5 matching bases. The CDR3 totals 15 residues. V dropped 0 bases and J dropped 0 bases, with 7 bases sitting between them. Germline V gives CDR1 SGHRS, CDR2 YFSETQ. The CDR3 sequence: CASSLASGSYNEQFF. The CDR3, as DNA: TGCGCCAGCAGCTTGGCCAGCGGCTCCTACAATGAGCAGTTCTTC. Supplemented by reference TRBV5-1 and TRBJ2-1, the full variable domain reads KAGVTQTPRYLIKTRGQQVTLSCSPISGHRSVSWYQQTPGQGLQFLFEYFSETQRNKGNFPGRFSGRQFSNSRSEMNVSTLELGDSALYLCASSLASGSYNEQFFGPGTRLTVL.

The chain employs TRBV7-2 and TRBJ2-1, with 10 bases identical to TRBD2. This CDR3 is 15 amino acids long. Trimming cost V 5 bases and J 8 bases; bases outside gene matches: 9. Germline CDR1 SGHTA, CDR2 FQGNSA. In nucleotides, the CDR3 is TGTGCCAGCAGCCCTAGCGGGGGCGTTGGTGATGAGCAGTTCTTC. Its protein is CASSPSGGVGDEQFF.

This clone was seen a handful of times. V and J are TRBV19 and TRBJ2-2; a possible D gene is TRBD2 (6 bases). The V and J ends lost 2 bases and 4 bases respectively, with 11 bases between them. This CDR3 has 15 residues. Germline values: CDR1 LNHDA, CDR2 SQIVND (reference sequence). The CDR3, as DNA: TGTGCCAGTAGTATACGGACTACAGGCACCGGGGAGCTGTTTTTT. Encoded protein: CASSIRTTGTGELFF. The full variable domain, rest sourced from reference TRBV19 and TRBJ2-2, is DGGITQSPKYLFRKEGQNVTLSCEQNLNHDAMYWYRQDPGQGLRLIYYSQIVNDFQKGDIAEGYSVSREKKESFPLTVTSAQKNPTAFYLCASSIRTTGTGELFFGEGSRLTVL.

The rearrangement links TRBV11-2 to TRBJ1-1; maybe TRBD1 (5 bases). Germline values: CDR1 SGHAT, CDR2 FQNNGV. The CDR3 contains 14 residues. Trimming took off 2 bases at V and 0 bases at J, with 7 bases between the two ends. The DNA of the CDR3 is TGTGCCAGCAGCTTACAGGGAATGAACACTGAAGCTTTCTTT. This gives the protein CASSLQGMNTEAFF.

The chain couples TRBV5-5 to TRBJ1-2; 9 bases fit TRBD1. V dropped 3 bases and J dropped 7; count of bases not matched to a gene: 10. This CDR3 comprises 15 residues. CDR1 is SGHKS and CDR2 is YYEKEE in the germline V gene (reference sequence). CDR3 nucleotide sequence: TGTGCCAGCAGCTCAGCCGGACAGGGGCGGAGTGGCTACACCTTC. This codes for CASSSAGQGRSGYTF. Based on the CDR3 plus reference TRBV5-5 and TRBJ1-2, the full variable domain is DAGVTQSPTHLIKTRGQQVTLRCSPISGHKSVSWYQQVLGQGPQFIFQYYEKEERGRGNFPDRFSARQFPNYSSELNVNALLLGDSALYLCASSSAGQGRSGYTFGSGTRLTVV.

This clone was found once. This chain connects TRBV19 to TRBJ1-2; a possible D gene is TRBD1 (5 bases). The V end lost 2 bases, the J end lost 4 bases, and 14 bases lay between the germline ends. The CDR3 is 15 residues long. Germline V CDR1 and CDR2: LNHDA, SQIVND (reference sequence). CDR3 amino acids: CASSINRGSTYGYTF. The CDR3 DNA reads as TGTGCCAGTAGTATAAACCGGGGGAGTACCTATGGCTACACCTTC.